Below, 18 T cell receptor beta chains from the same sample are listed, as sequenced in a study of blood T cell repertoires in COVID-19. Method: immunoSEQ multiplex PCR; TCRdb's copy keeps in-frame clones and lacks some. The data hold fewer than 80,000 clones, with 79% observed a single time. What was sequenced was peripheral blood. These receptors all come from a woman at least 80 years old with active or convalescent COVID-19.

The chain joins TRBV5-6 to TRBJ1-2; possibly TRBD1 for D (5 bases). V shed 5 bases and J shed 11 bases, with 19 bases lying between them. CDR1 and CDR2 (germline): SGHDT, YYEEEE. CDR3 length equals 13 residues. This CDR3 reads CASRKDTLSGYTF. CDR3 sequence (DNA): TGTGCCAGCAGGAAGGACACACTCTCAGGTTACACCTTC.

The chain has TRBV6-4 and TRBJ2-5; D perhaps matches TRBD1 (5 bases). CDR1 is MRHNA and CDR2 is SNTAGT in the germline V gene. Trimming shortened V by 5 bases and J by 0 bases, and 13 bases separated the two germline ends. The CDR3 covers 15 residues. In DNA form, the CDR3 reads TGTGCCAGCAGTCCCCACAGGAATTACCAAGAGACCCAGTACTTC. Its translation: CASSPHRNYQETQYF.

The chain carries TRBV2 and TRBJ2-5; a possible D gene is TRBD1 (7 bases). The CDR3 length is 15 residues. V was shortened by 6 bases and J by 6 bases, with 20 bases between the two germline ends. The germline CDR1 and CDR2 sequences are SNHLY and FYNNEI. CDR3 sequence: CASRGSEAGGKTQYF. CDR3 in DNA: TGTGCCAGCAGGGGGTCCGAGGCAGGGGGGAAGACCCAGTACTTC.

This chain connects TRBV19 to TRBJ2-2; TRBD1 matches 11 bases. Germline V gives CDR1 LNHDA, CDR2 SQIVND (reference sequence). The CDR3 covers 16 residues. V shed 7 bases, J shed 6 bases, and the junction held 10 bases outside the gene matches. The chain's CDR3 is CASKVGDRGYAGELFF. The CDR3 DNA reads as TGTGCCAGTAAGGTGGGGGACAGGGGGTACGCCGGGGAGCTGTTTTTT.

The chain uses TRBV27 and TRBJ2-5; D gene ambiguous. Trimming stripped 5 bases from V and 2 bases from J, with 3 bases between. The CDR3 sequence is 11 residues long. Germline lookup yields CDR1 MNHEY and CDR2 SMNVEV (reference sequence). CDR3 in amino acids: CASSHQETQYF. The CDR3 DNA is TGTGCCAGCAGTCATCAAGAGACCCAGTACTTC.

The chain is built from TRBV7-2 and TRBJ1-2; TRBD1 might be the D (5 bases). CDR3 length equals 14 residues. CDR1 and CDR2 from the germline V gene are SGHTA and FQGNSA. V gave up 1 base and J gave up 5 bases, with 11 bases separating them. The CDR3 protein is CASSLVGQGYGYTF. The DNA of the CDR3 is TGTGCCAGCAGCTTAGTGGGGCAGGGATATGGCTACACCTTC.

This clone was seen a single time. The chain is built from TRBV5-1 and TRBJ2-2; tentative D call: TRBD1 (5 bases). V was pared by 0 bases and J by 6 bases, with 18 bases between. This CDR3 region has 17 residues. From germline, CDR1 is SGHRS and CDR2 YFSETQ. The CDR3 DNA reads TGCGCCAGCAGCTTGGAGGGGCAGAGAATAGGCGCCGGGGAGCTGTTTTTT. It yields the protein CASSLEGQRIGAGELFF.

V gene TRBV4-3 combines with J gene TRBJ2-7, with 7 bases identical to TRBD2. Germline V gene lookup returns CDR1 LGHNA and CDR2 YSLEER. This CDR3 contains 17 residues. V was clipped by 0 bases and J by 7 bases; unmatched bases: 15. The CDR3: CASSQDPPGGRTGEQYF. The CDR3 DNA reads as TGCGCCAGCAGCCAAGACCCCCCGGGCGGGAGAACGGGGGAGCAGTACTTC.

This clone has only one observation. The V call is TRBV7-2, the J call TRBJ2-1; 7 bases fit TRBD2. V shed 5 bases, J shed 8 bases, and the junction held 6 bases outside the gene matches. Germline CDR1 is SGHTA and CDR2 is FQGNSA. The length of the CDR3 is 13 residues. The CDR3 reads CASSVWTRDEQFF. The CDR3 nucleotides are TGTGCCAGCAGCGTCTGGACTAGGGATGAGCAGTTCTTC.

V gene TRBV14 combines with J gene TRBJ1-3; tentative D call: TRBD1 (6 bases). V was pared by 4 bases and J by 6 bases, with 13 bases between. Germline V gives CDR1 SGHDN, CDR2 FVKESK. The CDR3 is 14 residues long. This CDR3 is CASSPSGEENTIYF. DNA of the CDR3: TGTGCCAGCAGCCCCTCAGGGGAAGAAAACACCATATATTTT.

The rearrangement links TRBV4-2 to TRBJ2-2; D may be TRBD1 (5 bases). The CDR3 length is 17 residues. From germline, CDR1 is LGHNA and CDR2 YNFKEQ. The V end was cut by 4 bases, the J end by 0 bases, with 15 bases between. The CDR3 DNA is TGTGCCAGCAGCCCCGGGTCAGGGCCCCCGAACACCGGGGAGCTGTTTTTT. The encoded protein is CASSPGSGPPNTGELFF.

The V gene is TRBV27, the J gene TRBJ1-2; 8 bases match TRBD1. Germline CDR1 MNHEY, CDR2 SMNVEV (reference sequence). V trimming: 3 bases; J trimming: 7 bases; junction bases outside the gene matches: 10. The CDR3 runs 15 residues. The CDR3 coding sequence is TGTGCCAGCAGTTTTTGGGGAGGGACAGGAACTGGCTACACCTTC. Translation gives CASSFWGGTGTGYTF.

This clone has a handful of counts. The chain's CDR3 is CASRGRGLNTEAFF. The CDR3 DNA is TGTGCCAGCAGGGGCCGGGGTCTGAACACTGAAGCTTTCTTT. The chain has TRBV6-5 and TRBJ1-1; D gene unclear. CDR3 length: 14 residues. Germline CDR1 reads MNHEY; CDR2 reads SVGAGI. V was trimmed by 6 bases and J by 0 bases, leaving 11 bases between them.

Here the CDR3 reads CASHAHRGEQFF. DNA for the CDR3: TGTGCCAGTCACGCACACCGGGGAGAGCAGTTCTTC. The rearrangement uses TRBV2 and TRBJ2-1; tentative D call: TRBD2 (5 bases). The CDR3 has 12 residues. Per the germline V gene, CDR1 is SNHLY and CDR2 is FYNNEI. V shed 9 bases and J shed 10 bases, with 16 bases lying between them.

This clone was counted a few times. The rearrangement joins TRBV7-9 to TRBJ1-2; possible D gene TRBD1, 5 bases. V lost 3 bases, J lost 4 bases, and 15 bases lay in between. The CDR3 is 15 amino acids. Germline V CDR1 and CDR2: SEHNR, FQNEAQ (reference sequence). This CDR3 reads CASSLDQGLIYGYTF. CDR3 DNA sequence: TGTGCCAGCAGCTTGGATCAGGGTTTGATCTATGGCTACACCTTC.

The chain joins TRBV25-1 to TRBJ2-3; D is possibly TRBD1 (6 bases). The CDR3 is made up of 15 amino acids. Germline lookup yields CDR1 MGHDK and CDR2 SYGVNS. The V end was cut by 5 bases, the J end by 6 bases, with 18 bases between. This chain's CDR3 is CASSMAQGRADTQYF. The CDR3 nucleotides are TGTGCCAGCAGTATGGCACAGGGAAGGGCGGATACGCAGTATTTT. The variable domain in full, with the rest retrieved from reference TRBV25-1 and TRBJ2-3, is EADIYQTPRYLVIGTGKKITLECSQTMGHDKMYWYQQDPGMELHLIHYSYGVNSTEKGDLSSESTVSRIRTEHFPLTLESARPSHTSQYLCASSMAQGRADTQYFGPGTRLTVL.

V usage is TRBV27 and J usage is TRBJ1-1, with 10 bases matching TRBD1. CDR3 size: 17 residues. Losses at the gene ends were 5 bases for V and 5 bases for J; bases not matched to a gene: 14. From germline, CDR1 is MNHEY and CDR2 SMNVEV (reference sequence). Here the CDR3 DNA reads TGTGCCAGCAGTCCGCTGGACAGGGGGGCTTTGGGTACTGAAGCTTTCTTT. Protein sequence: CASSPLDRGALGTEAFF.

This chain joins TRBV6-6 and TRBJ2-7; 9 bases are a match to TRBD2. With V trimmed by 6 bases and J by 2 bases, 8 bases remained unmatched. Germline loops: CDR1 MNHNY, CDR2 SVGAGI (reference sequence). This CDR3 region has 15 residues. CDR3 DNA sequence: TGTGCCAGCAGCGAACTAGCGGGCACAACCTACGAGCAGTACTTC. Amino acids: CASSELAGTTYEQYF.